Listed below are T cell receptor beta chains from one sample, sequenced in a study of blood T cell repertoires in COVID-19. Assay: immunoSEQ multiplex PCR; the TCRdb copy retains only in-frame clones and omits some. There are approximately 200,000 clones in the sample; approximately 78% occur only once, and approximately 10% lies in the top ten. The sequenced sample consisted of peripheral blood. These receptor sequences come from a woman over 75 with COVID-19, enrolled during active disease. Each CDR3 is given with its conserved first and last residue. D genes are given only for firm matches. Clone size is shown for a subset of rows, as once, few, many or a class of expanded clone.

TRBJ1-5 NA TRBV7-8 NA TGTGCCAGCAGCTCGAATCAGGGTTACAATCAGCCCCAGCATTTT CASSSNQGYNQPQHF
TRBJ2-3 NA TRBV11-3 TRBD2 TGTGCCAGCAGCGATACGGGGCGGGGGGGACCCGCCACAGATACGCAGTATTTT CASSDTGRGGPATDTQYF
TRBJ2-3 NA TRBV6-4 TRBD2 TGTGCCAGCAGCCCGACTAGCGGGAGTGTAGATACGCAGTATTTT CASSPTSGSVDTQYF
TRBJ2-1 NA TRBV7-8 TRBD1 TGTGCCAGCAGCTTAGAGGGACAGGATTACAATGAGCAGTTCTTC CASSLEGQDYNEQFF
TRBJ2-3 NA TRBV11-3 NA TGTGCCAGCAGCTTAATCGTCTTCTCTGGACAGAGCACAGATACGCAGTATTTT CASSLIVFSGQSTDTQYF
TRBJ2-3 NA TRBV18 TRBD1 TGTGCCAGCTCACAGGACAGGGAAGATACGCAGTATTTT CASSQDREDTQYF
TRBJ2-3 NA TRBV27 TRBD2 TGTGCCAGCAGTTCGCCACTAGCGGGAGGCCCAGATACGCAGTATTTT CASSSPLAGGPDTQYF
TRBJ2-1 NA TRBV27 TRBD1 TGTGCCAGCAGTTTGGGGGGACAGGGGTATTTGAGCTCCTACAATGAGCAGTTCTTC CASSLGGQGYLSSYNEQFF
TRBJ1-2 NA TRBV13 TRBD1 TGTGCCAGCAGCTTAGTAGACAGGGGGACTTACTCTAACTATGGCTACACCTTC CASSLVDRGTYSNYGYTF
TRBJ2-1 NA TRBV6-2/TRBV6-3 NA TGTGCCAGCAGTTACCTCGGCCGGGGAGCCTACAATGAGCAGTTCTTC CASSYLGRGAYNEQFF
TRBJ1-2 NA TRBV2 NA TGTGCCAGCAGTGTTCAGGGGCCCTATGGCTACACCTTC CASSVQGPYGYTF
TRBJ2-1 NA TRBV6-5 TRBD2 TGTGCCAGCAGTTATTCAACTAGCGGGAGGCATGAGCAGTTCTTC CASSYSTSGRHEQFF
TRBJ2-1 NA TRBV2 TRBD2 TGTGCCAGCAGCGACCCCAGCGGGAGCTCCTACAATGAGCAGTTCTTC CASSDPSGSSYNEQFF
TRBJ2-2 NA TRBV19 NA TGTGCCAGTAGTAGGGGAGTTTCCGTCCCCGGGGAGCTGTTTTTT CASSRGVSVPGELFF
TRBJ1-6 once TRBV6-5 TRBD1 TGTGCCAGCAGCTACAGGGGCGCAAATTCACCCCTCCACTTT CASSYRGANSPLHF
TRBJ1-2 NA TRBV20-1 NA TGCAGTGCTAGTCCAGGGGCTAACTATGGCTACACCTTC CSASPGANYGYTF
TRBJ1-2 once TRBV5-1 TRBD1 TGCGCCAGCAGCGGGGCGACAGGGGTCCAAGGCTACACCTTC CASSGATGVQGYTF
TRBJ1-2 NA TRBV7-9 TRBD1 TGTGCCAGCAGCGCCCGGACAGGCCGGAGGAGTGGCTACACCTTC CASSARTGRRSGYTF
TRBJ1-2 NA TRBV15 TRBD1 TGTGCCACCAGCAGAGGGCTGGACAGGATCTATGGCTACACCTTC CATSRGLDRIYGYTF
TRBJ2-3 NA TRBV11-3 NA TGTGCCAGCAGCCCCGGACAAGCCTTCACAGATACGCAGTATTTT CASSPGQAFTDTQYF
TRBJ2-5 NA TRBV5-4 TRBD2 TGTGCCAGCAGCTTGGAGCCTAGCGGGAACAGGGAGACCCAGTACTTC CASSLEPSGNRETQYF
TRBJ2-3 few TRBV7-9 TRBD1 TGTGCCAGCAGCTCCCCTTACGGGACAGGGGGCGCGTTAGATACGCAGTATTTT CASSSPYGTGGALDTQYF
TRBJ2-5 once TRBV21-1 NA TGTGCCAGCAGCAAAGCAGGAGGGACAGGGGTCACCTTCCAAGAGACCCAGTACTTC CASSKAGGTGVTFQETQYF
TRBJ1-5 NA TRBV5-1 TRBD1 TGCGCCAGCAGCGCCGGGACAGGGGGCGGTCAGCCCCAGCATTTT CASSAGTGGGQPQHF
TRBJ2-7 NA TRBV6-1 TRBD1 TGTGCCAGCAGTGATTTTGGGACAGGGGCCTACGAGCAGTACTTC CASSDFGTGAYEQYF
TRBJ2-2 NA TRBV24-1 NA TGTGCCACCAGCCCGGGAGCAGGAAGAACCGGGGAGCTGTTTTTT CATSPGAGRTGELFF
TRBJ1-1 NA TRBV6-2/TRBV6-3 TRBD1 TGTGCCAGCAGTTATCGGGACAGGAGCACTGAAGCTTTCTTT CASSYRDRSTEAFF
TRBJ2-2 once TRBV15 NA TGTGCCACCAGCAGAGAACAGACGAACACCGGGGAGCTGTTTTTT CATSREQTNTGELFF
TRBJ1-1 once TRBV28 NA TGTGCCAGCAGTTCCCTTACCTCAATAGTCGCAAACACTGAAGCTTTCTTT CASSSLTSIVANTEAFF
TRBJ1-2 once TRBV3-1/TRBV3-2 TRBD1 TGTGCCAGCAGCCAAACGGGGACAGGGGGAGGCTACACCTTC CASSQTGTGGGYTF
TRBJ2-7 NA TRBV9 TRBD1 TGTGCCAGCAGCGTAGGGACAGGGGCCTCCTACGAGCAGTACTTC CASSVGTGASYEQYF
TRBJ1-1 NA TRBV11-3 TRBD1 TGTGCCAGCAGCACGAAAACAGGGGGAGCAGCGAACACTGAAGCTTTCTTT CASSTKTGGAANTEAFF